One and the same sample provided the 19 T cell receptor beta chains below, sequenced in a study of beta chain features in type 1 diabetes. Study-level findings and limits: In every one of the four CD4+ subsets, TCRB CDR3s were moderately but significantly shorter in Type 1 diabetes patients.

Expressed TCRB transcripts were sequenced because the isolated RNA had all been reverse transcribed beforehand. The table came from immunoSEQ multiplex PCR; TCRdb's copy has only in-frame clones and leaves some out. The table has about 370,000 clones, 9.5% to 10% seen once. Antigen specificity for these receptors is unknown. The sample taken for sequencing was central memory CD4+ T cells from blood. All receptors come from a man aged 30 to 39 with type 1 diabetes.

The chain has TRBV7-2 and TRBJ1-5, with TRBD1 identical over 11 bases. Trimming removed 5 bases from V and 4 bases from J; junction bases left unmatched: 4. There are 15 residues in the CDR3. Germline-derived CDR1 and CDR2 are SGHTA and FQGNSA. The CDR3 protein is CASSMDRGQNQPQHF. In DNA form, the CDR3 reads TGTGCCAGCAGCATGGACAGGGGGCAGAATCAGCCCCAGCATTTT.

This clone was observed a few times. The chain has TRBV12-5 and TRBJ2-7; D gene unclear. Germline CDR1 and CDR2: LGHNT and FRNRAP. The CDR3 has 13 amino acids. V was cut by 2 bases and J by 13 bases, with 18 bases left in between. CDR3 residues: CASGLYPSTIFYF. The CDR3 nucleotides are TGTGCTAGTGGTTTGTACCCCAGTACTATATTTTACTTC.

The rearrangement joins TRBV25-1 to TRBJ2-6; D unresolved. The CDR3 consists of 14 residues. Germline assignment: CDR1 MGHDK and CDR2 SYGVNS. Trimming stripped 5 bases from V and 4 bases from J, with 9 bases between. CDR3 bases: TGTGCCAGCAGTAAGGAGTCGGGGGCCAACGTCCTGACTTTC. The encoded protein is CASSKESGANVLTF. Together with reference TRBV25-1 and TRBJ2-6, the CDR3 gives the full variable domain: EADIYQTPRYLVIGTGKKITLECSQTMGHDKMYWYQQDPGMELHLIHYSYGVNSTEKGDLSSESTVSRIRTEHFPLTLESARPSHTSQYLCASSKESGANVLTFGAGSRLTVL.

A few counts support this clone. CDR3 residues: CASSVTGGEETQYF. CDR3 coding DNA: TGTGCCAGCAGCGTTACGGGAGGGGAAGAGACCCAGTACTTC. The chain is built from TRBV9 and TRBJ2-5; 8 nucleotides align to TRBD2. Trimming took 2 bases from V and 3 from J; bases not matched to a gene: 3. CDR1 is SGDLS and CDR2 is YYNGEE in the germline V gene. The CDR3 extends over 14 amino acids.

This sequence joins TRBV27 and TRBJ2-3, with 10 nucleotides matching TRBD1. Trimming at V came to 5 bases and at J to 6 bases, leaving 17 bases not matched to a gene. This CDR3 region has 18 residues. Per the germline V gene, CDR1 is MNHEY and CDR2 is SMNVEV (reference sequence). CDR3 bases: TGTGCCAGCAGTCCTAATGCTCTTACCGGGACAGGGGATGATACGCAGTATTTT. This translates into CASSPNALTGTGDDTQYF.

The J gene is TRBJ2-5, the V gene TRBV5-1; D not certain. The V gene's germline CDR1 is SGHRS and CDR2 YFSETQ. V lost 3 bases and J lost 4, with 13 bases in between. The CDR3 is 14 amino acids. CDR3 protein: CASSSGRPRETQYF. CDR3 nucleotides: TGCGCCAGCAGCTCTGGCCGGCCGAGAGAGACCCAGTACTTC.

This clone appeared a few times. The chain links TRBV6-6 to TRBJ2-3; D is undetermined. There are 14 residues in the CDR3. Germline lookup yields CDR1 MNHNY and CDR2 SVGAGI (reference sequence). V was clipped by 9 bases and J by 7 bases, with 20 bases between them. The chain's CDR3 is CARFLYIRSHTQYF. CDR3 bases: TGTGCCAGGTTTTTGTATATCCGAAGTCATACGCAGTATTTT.

This clone was observed a few times. The genes are TRBV11-2 and TRBJ1-5; D possibly corresponds to TRBD1 (6 bases). Germline values: CDR1 SGHAT, CDR2 FQNNGV. The CDR3 consists of 13 residues. V was shortened by 5 bases and J by 5 bases, with 10 bases between the two germline ends. CDR3 coding DNA: TGTGCCAGCAGCACAGGGTTAGATCAGCCCCAGCATTTT. Translating gives CASSTGLDQPQHF.

The chain employs TRBV6-5 and TRBJ1-1; the D gene is possibly TRBD1 (5 bases). Trimming left V 10 bases short and J 0 bases short, with 15 bases between. Germline lookup yields CDR1 MNHEY and CDR2 SVGAGI. CDR3 length: 14 residues. The CDR3 loop reads CATSGNRMNTEAFF. The CDR3, as DNA: TGTGCCACCTCAGGGAACAGAATGAACACTGAAGCTTTCTTT.

This chain uses TRBV27 with TRBJ2-5; TRBD2 is a possible D gene (5 bases). Germline lookup yields CDR1 MNHEY and CDR2 SMNVEV (reference sequence). This CDR3 contains 15 residues. V was trimmed by 4 bases and J by 5 bases, leaving 17 bases between them. The CDR3 region is CASSSPGYGMETQYF. The CDR3 coding sequence is TGTGCCAGCAGTTCACCGGGCTACGGGATGGAGACCCAGTACTTC.

This clone was counted only a few times. This chain joins TRBV5-4 and TRBJ1-4; D remains ambiguous. V shed 4 bases and J shed 5 bases, with 9 bases lying between them. The germline V gene has CDR1 SGHNT and CDR2 YYREEE (reference sequence). The CDR3 loop spans 13 amino acids. The CDR3 spells CASSPDRNEKLFF. In nucleotides, the CDR3 is TGTGCCAGCAGCCCGGACCGGAATGAAAAACTGTTTTTT.

A few counts support this clone. The chain couples TRBV19 to TRBJ1-1; D is undetermined. This CDR3 region has 15 residues. Trimming took off 3 bases at V and 0 bases at J, with 11 bases between the two ends. Germline values: CDR1 LNHDA, CDR2 SQIVND (reference sequence). In nucleotides, the CDR3 is TGTGCCAGTAGTATTAATGGCGGCCTGAACACTGAAGCTTTCTTT. This encodes CASSINGGLNTEAFF.

This clone has only a few counts. This chain uses TRBV7-9 with TRBJ2-3; 10 bases are shared with TRBD1. CDR3 length: 15 residues. The junction had 5 bases not matched to a gene; V was cut back by 4 bases and J by 4 bases. Per germline, CDR1 SEHNR and CDR2 FQNEAQ (reference sequence). In DNA, the CDR3 is TGTGCCAGCAGCTCCGGGACAGGGGTGGCAGATACGCAGTATTTT. Protein: CASSSGTGVADTQYF.

The sample holds a few counts of this clone. This chain connects TRBV19 to TRBJ1-1; TRBD1 matches at 12 bases. The CDR3 is 15 amino acids. The J segment lost 5 bases and the V segment lost 1 base, leaving 2 bases of the junction unmatched. Germline assignment: CDR1 LNHDA and CDR2 SQIVND (reference sequence). CDR3 DNA: TGTGCCAGTAGTATAGGGGACAGGGGGCCGACTGAAGCTTTCTTT. It codes for CASSIGDRGPTEAFF.

The sample holds a few counts of this clone. This sequence joins TRBV7-2 and TRBJ2-1; TRBD1 aligns across 8 bases. J lost 5 bases, V lost 4 bases, and 7 bases had no gene match. This CDR3 comprises 15 residues. Germline V lookup: CDR1 SGHTA, CDR2 FQGNSA. The CDR3 sequence is CASSSYRGTHNEQFF. As DNA, the CDR3 is TGTGCCAGCAGCTCTTACAGGGGGACACACAATGAGCAGTTCTTC.

Details on this clone: The junction shows a germline mismatch at one end, possibly a read error. The J gene is TRBJ1-2, the V gene TRBV7-2; D is ambiguous. Germline V CDR1 and CDR2: SGHTA, FQGNSA. The CDR3 sequence is 13 residues long. In DNA form, the CDR3 reads TGCGCCAGCAGCCAAGATGGGTGGGATGGCTACACCTTC. Protein sequence: CASSQDGWDGYTF. Together with reference TRBV7-2 and TRBJ1-2, the CDR3 gives the full variable domain: GAGVSQSPSNKVTEKGKDVELRCDPISGHTALYWYRQSLGQGLEFLIYFQGNSAPDKSGLPSDRFSAERTGGSVSTLTIQRTQQEDSAVYLCASSQDGWDGYTFGSGTRLTVV.

The chain has TRBV27 and TRBJ2-7; 10 nucleotides align to TRBD2. Germline V gene data show CDR1 as MNHEY and CDR2 as SMNVEV (reference sequence). Unmatched junction bases numbered 1, after V lost 3 bases and J lost 2 bases. This CDR3 is 14 amino acids long. CDR3 sequence: CASSFTSGTYEQYF. In nucleotides, the CDR3 is TGTGCCAGCAGTTTTACTAGCGGGACCTACGAGCAGTACTTC.

The chain combines TRBV13 with TRBJ2-1; no clear D. Between the trimmed V and J ends, which lost 5 bases and 8 bases, there was a span of 10 bases. This CDR3 contains 12 residues. In germline, CDR1 is PRHDT, CDR2 FYEKMQ (reference sequence). The CDR3 here is CASSQGVYEQFF. CDR3 DNA sequence: TGTGCCAGCAGCCAAGGTGTGTATGAGCAGTTCTTC.

This clone was seen only a few times. CDR3 DNA sequence: TGTGCCAGCAGCTTGGGGGGACTAGCGGGAGTCACCGGGGAGCTGTTTTTT. Amino acid sequence: CASSLGGLAGVTGELFF. The rearrangement uses TRBV5-4 and TRBJ2-2; TRBD2 agrees at 14 bases. The CDR3 covers 17 residues. Germline V CDR1 and CDR2: SGHNT, YYREEE (reference sequence). The V and J ends lost 0 bases and 4 bases, in that order; junction bases with no gene match: 2.